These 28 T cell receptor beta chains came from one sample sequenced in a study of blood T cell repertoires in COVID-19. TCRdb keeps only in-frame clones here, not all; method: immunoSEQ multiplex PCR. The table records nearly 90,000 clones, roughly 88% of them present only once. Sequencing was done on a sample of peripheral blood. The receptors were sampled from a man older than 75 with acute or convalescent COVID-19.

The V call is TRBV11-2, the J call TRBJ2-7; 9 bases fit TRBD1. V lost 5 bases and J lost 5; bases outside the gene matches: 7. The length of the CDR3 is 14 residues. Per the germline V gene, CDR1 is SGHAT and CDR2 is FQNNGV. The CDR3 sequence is CASSPGQGFNEQYF. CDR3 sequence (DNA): TGTGCCAGCAGCCCCGGACAGGGGTTCAACGAGCAGTACTTC.

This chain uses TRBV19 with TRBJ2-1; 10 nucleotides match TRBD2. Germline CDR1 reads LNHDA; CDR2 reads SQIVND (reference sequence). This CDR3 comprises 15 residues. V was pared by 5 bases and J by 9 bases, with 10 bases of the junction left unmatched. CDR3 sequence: CASSAPSGGALEQFF. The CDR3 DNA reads TGTGCCAGTAGTGCCCCCAGCGGGGGGGCCCTTGAGCAGTTCTTC. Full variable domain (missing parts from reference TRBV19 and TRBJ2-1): DGGITQSPKYLFRKEGQNVTLSCEQNLNHDAMYWYRQDPGQGLRLIYYSQIVNDFQKGDIAEGYSVSREKKESFPLTVTSAQKNPTAFYLCASSAPSGGALEQFFGPGTRLTVL.

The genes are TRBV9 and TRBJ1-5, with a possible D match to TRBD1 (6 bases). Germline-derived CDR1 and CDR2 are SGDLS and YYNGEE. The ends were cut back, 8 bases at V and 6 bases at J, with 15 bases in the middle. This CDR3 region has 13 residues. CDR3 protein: CASRRQAGQPQHF. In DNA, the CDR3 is TGTGCCAGTAGGAGACAGGCGGGTCAGCCCCAGCATTTT.

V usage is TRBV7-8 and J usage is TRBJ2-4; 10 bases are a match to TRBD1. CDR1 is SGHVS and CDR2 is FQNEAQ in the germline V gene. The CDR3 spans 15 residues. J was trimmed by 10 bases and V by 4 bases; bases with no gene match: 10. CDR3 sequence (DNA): TGTGCCAGCAGCTCACCGACAGGGGGCGAGGGGATTCAGTACTTC. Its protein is CASSSPTGGEGIQYF.

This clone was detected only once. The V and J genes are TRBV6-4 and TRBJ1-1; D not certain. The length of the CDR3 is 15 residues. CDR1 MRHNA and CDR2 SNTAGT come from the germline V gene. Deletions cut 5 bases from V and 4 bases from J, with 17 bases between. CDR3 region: CASSPTGGSATEAFF. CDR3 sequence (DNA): TGTGCCAGCAGTCCTACCGGAGGGTCGGCCACTGAAGCTTTCTTT.

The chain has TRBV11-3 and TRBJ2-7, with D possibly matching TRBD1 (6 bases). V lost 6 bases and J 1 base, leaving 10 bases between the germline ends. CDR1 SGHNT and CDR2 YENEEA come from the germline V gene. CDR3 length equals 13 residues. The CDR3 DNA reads TGTGCCAGCAGTACGACAGGTTCCTACGAGCAGTACTTC. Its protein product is CASSTTGSYEQYF.

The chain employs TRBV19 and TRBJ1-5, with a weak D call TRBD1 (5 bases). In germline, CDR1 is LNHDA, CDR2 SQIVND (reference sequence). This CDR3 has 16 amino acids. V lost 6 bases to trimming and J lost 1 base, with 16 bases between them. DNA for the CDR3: TGTGCCAGTAGGGGCGTCGACAGTTCCAGCAATCAGCCCCAGCATTTT. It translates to CASRGVDSSSNQPQHF.

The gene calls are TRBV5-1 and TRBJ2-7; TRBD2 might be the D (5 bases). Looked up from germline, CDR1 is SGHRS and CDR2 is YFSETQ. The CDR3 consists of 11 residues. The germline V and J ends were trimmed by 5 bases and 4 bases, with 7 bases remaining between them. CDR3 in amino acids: CASSPGYEQYF. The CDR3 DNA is TGCGCCAGCAGTCCGGGATACGAGCAGTACTTC.

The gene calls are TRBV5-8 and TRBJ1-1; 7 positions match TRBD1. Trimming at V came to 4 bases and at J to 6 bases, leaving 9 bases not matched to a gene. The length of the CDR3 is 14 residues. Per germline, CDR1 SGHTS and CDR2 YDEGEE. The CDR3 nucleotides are TGTGCCAGCAGCCGAAACAGGGGTTTGGCTGAAGCTTTCTTT. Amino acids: CASSRNRGLAEAFF.

CDR3 residues: CASSRGGGTEAFF. The CDR3 DNA reads as TGTGCCAGCTCACGCGGGGGGGGCACTGAAGCTTTCTTT. This chain joins TRBV18 and TRBJ1-1; tentative D call: TRBD1 (5 bases). The germline CDR1 and CDR2 sequences are KGHSH and LQKENI. Trimming removed 4 bases from V and 4 bases from J, with 10 bases in between. This CDR3 comprises 13 residues.

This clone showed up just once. The CDR3 protein is CASSPTGNEAFF. The CDR3, as DNA: TGTGCCAGCTCACCAACAGGGAATGAAGCTTTCTTT. This chain connects TRBV18 to TRBJ1-1; a weak D match, TRBD1 (6 bases). This CDR3 is 12 amino acids long. V was trimmed by 2 bases and J by 7 bases, leaving 8 bases between them. Germline V gene data show CDR1 as KGHSH and CDR2 as LQKENI.

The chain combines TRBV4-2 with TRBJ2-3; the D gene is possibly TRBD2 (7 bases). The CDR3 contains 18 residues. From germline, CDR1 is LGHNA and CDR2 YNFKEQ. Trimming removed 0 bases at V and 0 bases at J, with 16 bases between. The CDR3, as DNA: TGTGCCAGCAGCCAAGATCTCCCGGCGGGGGCGAGCACAGATACGCAGTATTTT. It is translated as CASSQDLPAGASTDTQYF.

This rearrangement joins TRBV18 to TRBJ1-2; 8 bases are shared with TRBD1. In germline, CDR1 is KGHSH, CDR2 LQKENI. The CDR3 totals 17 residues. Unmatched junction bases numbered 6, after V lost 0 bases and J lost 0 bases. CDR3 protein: CASSPPAGGTANYGYTF. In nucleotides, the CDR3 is TGTGCCAGCTCACCACCGGCAGGGGGCACCGCTAACTATGGCTACACCTTC. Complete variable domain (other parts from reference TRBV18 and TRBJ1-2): NAGVMQNPRHLVRRRGQEARLRCSPMKGHSHVYWYRQLPEEGLKFMVYLQKENIIDESGMPKERFSAEFPKEGPSILRIQQVVRGDSAAYFCASSPPAGGTANYGYTFGSGTRLTVV.

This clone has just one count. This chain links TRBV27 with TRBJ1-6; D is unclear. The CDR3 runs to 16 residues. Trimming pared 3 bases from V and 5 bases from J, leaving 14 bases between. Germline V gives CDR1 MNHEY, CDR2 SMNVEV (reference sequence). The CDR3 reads CASSLGSGVDNSPLHF. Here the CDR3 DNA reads TGTGCCAGCAGTTTGGGTTCGGGTGTAGATAATTCACCCCTCCACTTT.

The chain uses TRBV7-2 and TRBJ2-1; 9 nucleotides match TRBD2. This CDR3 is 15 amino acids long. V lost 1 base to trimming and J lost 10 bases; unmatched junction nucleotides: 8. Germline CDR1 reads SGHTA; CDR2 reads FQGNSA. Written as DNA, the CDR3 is TGTGCCAGCAGCTTAGACTCTAGCGGGATAAGGGAGCAGTTCTTC. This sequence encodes CASSLDSSGIREQFF.

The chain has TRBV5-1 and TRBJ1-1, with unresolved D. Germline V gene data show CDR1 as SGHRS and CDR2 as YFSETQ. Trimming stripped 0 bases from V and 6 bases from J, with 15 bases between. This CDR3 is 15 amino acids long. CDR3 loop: CASSLAPNGGSEAFF. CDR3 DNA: TGCGCCAGCAGCTTGGCCCCCAACGGAGGGTCTGAAGCTTTCTTT.

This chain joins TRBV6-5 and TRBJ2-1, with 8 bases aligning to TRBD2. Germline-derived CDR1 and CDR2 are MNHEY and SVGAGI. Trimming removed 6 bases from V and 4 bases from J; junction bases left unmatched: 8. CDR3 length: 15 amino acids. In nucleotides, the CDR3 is TGTGCCAGCAGCTTGGGACTAGGGGTATACAATGAGCAGTTCTTC. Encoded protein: CASSLGLGVYNEQFF.

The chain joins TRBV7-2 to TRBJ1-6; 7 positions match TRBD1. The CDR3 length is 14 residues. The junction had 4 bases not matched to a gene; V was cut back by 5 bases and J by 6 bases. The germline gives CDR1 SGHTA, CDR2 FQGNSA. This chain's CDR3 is CASSRGQVNSPLHF. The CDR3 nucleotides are TGTGCCAGCAGCCGTGGACAGGTTAATTCACCCCTCCACTTT.

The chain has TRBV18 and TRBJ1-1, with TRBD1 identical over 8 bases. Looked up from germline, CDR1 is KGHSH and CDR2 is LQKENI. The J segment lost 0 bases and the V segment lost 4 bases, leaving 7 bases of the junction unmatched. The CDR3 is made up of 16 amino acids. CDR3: CASSQQQGELNTEAFF. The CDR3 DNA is TGTGCCAGCTCACAGCAACAGGGGGAGTTGAACACTGAAGCTTTCTTT.

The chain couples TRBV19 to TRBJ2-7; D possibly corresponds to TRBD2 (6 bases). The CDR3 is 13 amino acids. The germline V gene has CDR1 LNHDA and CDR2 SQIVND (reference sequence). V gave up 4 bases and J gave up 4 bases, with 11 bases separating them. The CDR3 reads CASSTAGTYEQYF. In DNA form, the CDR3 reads TGTGCCAGTAGTACGGCGGGGACTTACGAGCAGTACTTC.

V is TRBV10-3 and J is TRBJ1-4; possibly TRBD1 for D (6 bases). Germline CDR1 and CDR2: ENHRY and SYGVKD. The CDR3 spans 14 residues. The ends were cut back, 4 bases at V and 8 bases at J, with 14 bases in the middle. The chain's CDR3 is CAISGEQGWEKLFF. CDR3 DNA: TGTGCCATCAGTGGGGAACAGGGCTGGGAAAAACTGTTTTTT.

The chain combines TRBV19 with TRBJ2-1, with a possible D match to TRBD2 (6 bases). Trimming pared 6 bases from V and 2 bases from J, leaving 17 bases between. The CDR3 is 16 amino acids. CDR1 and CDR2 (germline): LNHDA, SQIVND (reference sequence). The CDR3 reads CASSPSFAGTYNEQFF. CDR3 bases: TGTGCCAGTAGCCCCTCCTTTGCGGGAACCTACAATGAGCAGTTCTTC.

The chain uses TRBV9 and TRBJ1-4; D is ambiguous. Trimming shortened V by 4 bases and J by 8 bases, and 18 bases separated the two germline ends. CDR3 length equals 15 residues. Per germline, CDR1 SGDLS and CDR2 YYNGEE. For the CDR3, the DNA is TGTGCCAGCAGCATATATGACTCGACGGGAGAAAAACTGTTTTTT. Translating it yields CASSIYDSTGEKLFF.

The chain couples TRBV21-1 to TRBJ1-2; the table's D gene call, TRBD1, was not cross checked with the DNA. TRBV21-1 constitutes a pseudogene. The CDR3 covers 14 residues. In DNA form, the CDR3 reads TGTGCCAGCAGGTCAGACAGGGTAATGGATGGCTACACCTTC. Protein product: CASRSDRVMDGYTF.

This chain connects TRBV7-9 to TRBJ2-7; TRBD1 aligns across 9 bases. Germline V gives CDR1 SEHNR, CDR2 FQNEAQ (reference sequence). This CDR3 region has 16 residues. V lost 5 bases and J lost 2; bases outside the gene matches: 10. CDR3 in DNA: TGTGCCAGCAGCGTAAGCCCGGGACAGGGAACCTACGAGCAGTACTTC. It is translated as CASSVSPGQGTYEQYF.

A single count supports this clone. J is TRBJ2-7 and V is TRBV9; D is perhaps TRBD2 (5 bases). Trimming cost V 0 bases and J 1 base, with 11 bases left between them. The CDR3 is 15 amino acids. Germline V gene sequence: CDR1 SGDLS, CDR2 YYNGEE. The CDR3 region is CASSVGDRTSYEQYF. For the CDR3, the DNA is TGTGCCAGCAGCGTAGGGGATAGGACTTCCTACGAGCAGTACTTC.

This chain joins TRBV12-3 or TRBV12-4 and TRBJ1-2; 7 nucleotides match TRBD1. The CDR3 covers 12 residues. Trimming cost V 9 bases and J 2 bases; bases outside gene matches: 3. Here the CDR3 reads CASSQGNYGYTF. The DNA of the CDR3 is TGTGCCAGTTCACAGGGGAACTATGGCTACACCTTC.

The CDR3 nucleotides are TGCGCCAGCAGCCCGACAGGACACCTCGACACTGAAGCTTTCTTT. It yields the protein CASSPTGHLDTEAFF. The chain joins TRBV4-1 to TRBJ1-1; maybe TRBD1 (6 bases). CDR3 length: 15 residues. V was trimmed by 4 bases and J by 3 bases, leaving 15 bases between them. Germline V gene lookup returns CDR1 MGHRA and CDR2 YSYEKL.